The rows below give T cell receptor beta chains drawn from one sample of a study of cytomegalovirus exposure and HLA in healthy donors. Assay used: immunoSEQ multiplex PCR; TCRdb lists only in-frame clones, some missing. The sample contains 35,000 to 45,000 clones, 45% to 55% of which appear only once. The sequenced material came from PBMCs. The receptors come from a woman between 40 and 55 years old in good health and CMV-seropositive. Both conserved end residues are part of each CDR3. The order of the fields is J gene, V gene, clone size, D gene, CDR3 protein, CDR3 DNA. The D gene is left open where the match is weak. The size field is filled for only some rows; it gives once, few, many or a size class.

TRBJ2-3	TRBV4-2	.	.	CASTSGTDTQYF	TGTGCCAGCACTAGCGGCACAGATACGCAGTATTTT
TRBJ2-1	TRBV11-2	.	TRBD2	CASSFGTSGLNEQFF	TGTGCCAGCAGCTTCGGGACTAGCGGGCTCAATGAGCAGTTCTTC
TRBJ1-2	TRBV10-3	.	.	CAITPEPEGYGYTF	TGTGCCATCACTCCCGAACCAGAGGGCTATGGCTACACCTTC
TRBJ2-3	TRBV6-4	.	TRBD2	CASSGGGAEADTQYF	TGTGCCAGCAGTGGCGGGGGGGCCGAGGCAGATACGCAGTATTTT
TRBJ2-1	TRBV9	.	.	CASSVGPEQFF	TGTGCCAGCAGCGTTGGCCCCGAGCAGTTCTTC
TRBJ2-4	TRBV5-6	few	TRBD1	CASSFRTGLKNIQYF	TGTGCCAGCAGTTTCCGGACAGGGTTGAAAAACATTCAGTACTTC
TRBJ2-5	TRBV16	.	.	CASSQNTETQYF	TGTGCCAGCAGCCAAAACACGGAGACCCAGTACTTC
TRBJ2-7	TRBV12-5	.	.	CASGLATGPLRTYEQYF	TGTGCTAGTGGTTTGGCTACAGGTCCCCTTCGTACCTACGAGCAGTACTTC
TRBJ2-5	TRBV6-6	few	.	CASSLEVQVETQYF	TGTGCCAGCAGTTTGGAGGTACAAGTGGAGACCCAGTACTTC
TRBJ1-5	TRBV11-2	.	TRBD1	CASSDGQGQPQHF	TGTGCCAGCAGCGATGGACAGGGGCAGCCCCAGCATTTT
TRBJ2-5	TRBV19	.	.	CASSIGGGAETQYF	TGTGCCAGTAGTATAGGGGGCGGGGCGGAGACCCAGTACTTC
TRBJ1-6	TRBV11-1	.	TRBD1	CASSSRQGRSPLHF	TGTGCCAGCAGCTCCCGACAGGGCCGCTCACCCCTCCACTTT
TRBJ2-1	TRBV11-3	.	.	CASSLSPGGAGEQFF	TGTGCCAGCAGCTTAAGTCCGGGGGGCGCTGGTGAGCAGTTCTTC
TRBJ2-7	TRBV28	once	TRBD2	CASSLLLAGASYEQYF	TGTGCCAGCAGTTTATTACTAGCGGGGGCATCCTACGAGCAGTACTTC
TRBJ2-2	TRBV6-1	.	TRBD2	CASKERGENGELFF	TGTGCCAGCAAAGAGCGGGGGGAAAACGGGGAGCTGTTTTTT
TRBJ2-7	TRBV9	.	.	CASSTGLQATSYEQYF	TGTGCCAGCTCAACGGGACTTCAAGCAACCTCCTACGAGCAGTACTTC
TRBJ1-2	TRBV4-3	.	TRBD1	CASSPAGTGSYTF	TGCGCCAGCAGCCCAGCGGGGACAGGTAGCTACACCTTC
TRBJ1-1	TRBV2	.	.	CASRTGGLDKNTEAFF	TGTGCCAGCAGAACGGGAGGGTTGGATAAGAACACTGAAGCTTTCTTT
TRBJ2-7	TRBV5-3	.	TRBD2	CARSWGGRQRAFVSF	TGTGCCAGAAGCTGGGGGGGACGGCAGCGGGCCTTCGTAAGCTTC
TRBJ2-7	TRBV14	.	TRBD1	CASSHRTGGSYEQYF	TGTGCCAGCAGCCACCGAACAGGGGGCTCCTACGAGCAGTACTTC
TRBJ2-1	TRBV7-2	.	TRBD1	CASSPRQGKGEQFF	TGTGCCAGCAGCCCAAGACAGGGTAAAGGTGAGCAGTTCTTC
TRBJ2-3	TRBV29-1	.	TRBD2	CSVDQGSGTTDTQYF	TGCAGCGTTGACCAGGGTAGCGGGACAACGGATACGCAGTATTTT
TRBJ2-1	TRBV30	.	.	CAWSVQAGKFF	TGTGCCTGGAGTGTACAGGCAGGGAAGTTCTTC
TRBJ1-1	TRBV7-6	few	TRBD1	CASSLAGQGNTEAFF	TGTGCCAGCAGCTTAGCGGGACAGGGGAACACTGAAGCTTTCTTT
TRBJ2-2	TRBV5-1	.	TRBD1	CASSFGTGNTGELFF	TGCGCCAGCAGCTTCGGGACAGGGAACACCGGGGAGCTGTTTTTT
TRBJ2-5	TRBV5-4	few	.	CASSLPGETQYF	TGTGCCAGCAGCCTCCCCGGGGAGACCCAGTACTTC
TRBJ1-1	TRBV18	.	TRBD1	CASSRTGMDTEAFF	TGTGCCAGCTCTCGGACAGGGATGGACACTGAAGCTTTCTTT
TRBJ2-5	TRBV7-9	few	.	CASSLVGSRGETQYF	TGTGCCAGCAGCTTAGTAGGGAGCAGGGGAGAGACCCAGTACTTC
TRBJ1-2	TRBV5-6	.	TRBD1	CASSLFGTEANYGYTF	TGTGCCAGCAGCTTGTTCGGGACAGAAGCTAACTATGGCTACACCTTC
TRBJ1-5	TRBV11-2	.	.	CASSLDGTFQHF	TGTGCCAGCAGCTTAGATGGCACGTTTCAGCATTTT
TRBJ2-5	TRBV9	.	.	CASSAAGFQETQYF	TGTGCCAGCAGCGCAGCGGGTTTCCAAGAGACCCAGTACTTC
TRBJ2-1	TRBV2	.	TRBD2	CASSLGTSGGDEQFF	TGTGCCAGCAGTCTCGGGACTAGCGGGGGGGATGAGCAGTTCTTC
TRBJ2-7	TRBV30	.	.	CAWSLNYEQYF	TGTGCCTGGTCCTTGAACTACGAGCAGTACTTC
TRBJ1-2	TRBV5-1	.	TRBD1	CASRPGQGLYGYTF	TGCGCCAGCAGGCCGGGACAGGGCCTCTATGGCTACACCTTC
TRBJ2-4	TRBV7-9	.	.	CASSLAGGNIQYF	TGTGCCAGCAGCTTAGCGGGGGGAAACATTCAGTACTTC
TRBJ2-1	TRBV4-1	.	TRBD1	CASSQDPKSSRGQVGEQFF	TGCGCCAGCAGCCAAGATCCGAAGTCCTCCCGGGGACAGGTGGGTGAGCAGTTCTTC
TRBJ1-2	TRBV6-5	.	.	CASSYSQAGGGYTF	TGTGCCAGCAGTTACTCGCAGGCAGGTGGTGGCTACACCTTC
TRBJ1-3	TRBV13	.	.	CASSLRVSGNTIYF	TGTGCCAGCAGCTTAAGAGTCTCTGGAAACACCATATATTTT
TRBJ2-7	TRBV4-2	once	.	CASSQGAGVLTYEQYF	TGTGCCAGCAGCCAGGGGGCGGGGGTCCTAACTTACGAGCAGTACTTC
TRBJ2-5	TRBV29-1	.	.	CSVVQGRGETQYF	TGCAGCGTTGTGCAGGGGAGGGGAGAGACCCAGTACTTC
TRBJ1-1	TRBV5-1	.	TRBD1	CASSLQGAGTEAFF	TGCGCCAGCAGCTTACAGGGGGCTGGCACTGAAGCTTTCTTT
TRBJ1-2	TRBV4-3	few	TRBD1	CASSQDRGRGPYYGYTF	TGCGCCAGCAGCCAAGATCGAGGCAGGGGGCCTTACTATGGCTACACCTTC
TRBJ2-5	TRBV15	few	TRBD2	CATSRVGLAGDYQETQYF	TGTGCCACCAGCAGAGTGGGCCTAGCGGGGGATTACCAAGAGACCCAGTACTTC
TRBJ1-5	TRBV11-1	.	.	CASSLEPGQPQHF	TGTGCCAGCAGCTTAGAACCGGGTCAGCCCCAGCATTTT
TRBJ2-1	TRBV6-4	few	.	CASSDSGDTYNEQFF	TGTGCCAGCAGTGACTCGGGGGACACCTACAATGAGCAGTTCTTC
TRBJ2-7	TRBV30	.	.	CAWSWGHPGAYEQYF	TGTGCCTGGAGTTGGGGACACCCTGGGGCCTACGAGCAGTACTTC
TRBJ2-2	TRBV6-5	.	TRBD1	CASSSLKGQGDGELFF	TGTGCCAGCAGTTCCCTTAAAGGACAGGGTGACGGGGAGCTGTTTTTT
TRBJ2-5	TRBV5-8	.	.	CASSPRLVRETQYF	TGTGCCAGCAGCCCCCGACTAGTCCGAGAGACCCAGTACTTC
TRBJ2-1	TRBV7-7	.	TRBD1	CASSRGQGAYNEQFF	TGTGCTAGCAGCCGGGGACAGGGGGCCTACAATGAGCAGTTCTTC
TRBJ1-1	TRBV2	once	TRBD1	CASRETDRGVGEAFF	TGTGCCAGCAGGGAAACGGACAGGGGCGTAGGAGAAGCTTTCTTT